The clone carrying this TCR beta chain occurred once. Trimming removed 4 bases at V and 6 bases at J, with 9 bases between. The CDR3 is 12 amino acids. Germline values: CDR1 SEHNR, CDR2 FQNEAQ (reference sequence). Sequenced by immunoSEQ multiplex PCR; TCRdb stores in-frame clones only, minus some. The sample holds roughly 6,300 clones, 85% to 90% seen once. Starting 14 to 28 days after autologous transplant, ipilimumab 1 mg/kg was given. Dosing: nivolumab 3 mg/kg IV, weeks 1, 4, 7, 10, then every two weeks to week 26. The data belong to a study of ipilimumab plus nivolumab after autologous stem cell transplantation.

The sequence came from a female donor with multiple myeloma. The source was PBMCs, collected in a trial of ipilimumab plus nivolumab as post-transplant consolidation. The chain is built from TRBV7-9 and TRBJ1-1; a weak D match, TRBD1 (6 bases). The CDR3 reads CASSSGGPEAFF. The CDR3 nucleotides read TGTGCCAGCAGCTCTGGGGGCCCTGAAGCTTTCTTT.